These 14 T cell receptor beta chains came from one sample sequenced in a study of T cell responses to AZD1222 COVID-19 vaccine. The protocol was immunoSEQ multiplex PCR, while the TCRdb copy is restricted to in-frame clones and leaves out a portion. The sample has 150,000 to 200,000 clones, approximately 95% seen once. Sequenced material: peripheral blood, taken on day 0 of AZD1222 vaccination. The receptors stem from an adult in good health.

V gene TRBV6-6 combines with J gene TRBJ1-2, with D uncertain. Trimming shortened V by 2 bases and J by 3 bases, and 13 bases separated the two germline ends. Germline CDR1 and CDR2: MNHNY and SVGAGI (reference sequence). The CDR3 contains 15 residues. Here the CDR3 DNA reads TGTGCCAGCAGTTACCCCCAGGATACTGACTATGGCTACACCTTC. This gives the protein CASSYPQDTDYGYTF.

The rearrangement links TRBV11-2 to TRBJ2-1; D gene uncertain. The CDR3 extends over 16 amino acids. The V end was cut by 1 base, the J end by 2 bases, with 12 bases between. The germline V gene has CDR1 SGHAT and CDR2 FQNNGV. The CDR3 loop is CASSLGGVSPYNEQFF. The DNA of the CDR3 is TGTGCCAGCAGCTTAGGCGGAGTTTCCCCCTACAATGAGCAGTTCTTC.

This clone appeared once. The chain joins TRBV6-5 to TRBJ1-2, with D unresolved. V dropped 9 bases and J dropped 0 bases, with 5 bases sitting between them. Germline V gene lookup returns CDR1 MNHEY and CDR2 SVGAGI. This CDR3 has 11 amino acids. The DNA for the CDR3 is TGTGCCAGTTGGGCTAACTATGGCTACACCTTC. Amino acids: CASWANYGYTF.

The chain couples TRBV30 to TRBJ2-2; the match to TRBD1 covers 10 bases. CDR1 and CDR2 (germline): GTSNPN, SVGIG (reference sequence). This CDR3 contains 14 residues. CDR3 in DNA: TGTGCTTTTACCGGGACAGGGGTAACCGGGGAGCTGTTTTTT. It encodes CAFTGTGVTGELFF.

The chain is built from TRBV28 and TRBJ2-7; D remains ambiguous. CDR1 MDHEN and CDR2 SYDVKM come from the germline V gene. Trimming stripped 7 bases from V and 0 bases from J, with 19 bases between. The CDR3 contains 16 residues. In DNA, the CDR3 is TGTGCCAGCACCTCTCCGGCGATGGGTAGCTCCTACGAGCAGTACTTC. Protein: CASTSPAMGSSYEQYF. Using reference TRBV28 and TRBJ2-7 for the parts outside the CDR3, the full variable domain is DVKVTQSSRYLVKRTGEKVFLECVQDMDHENMFWYRQDPGLGLRLIYFSYDVKMKEKGDIPEGYSVSREKKERFSLILESASTNQTSMYLCASTSPAMGSSYEQYFGPGTRLTVT.

The chain recombines TRBV12-3 or TRBV12-4 with TRBJ1-2, with 10 bases fitting TRBD1. V lost 9 bases and J lost 6; bases outside the gene matches: 7. This CDR3 has 13 residues. CDR3 in amino acids: CASSTGGVDGYTF. CDR3 DNA sequence: TGTGCCAGTTCGACAGGGGGCGTTGATGGCTACACCTTC.

This clone is a singleton in its sample. The chain combines TRBV28 with TRBJ1-2; D remains ambiguous. Per the germline V gene, CDR1 is MDHEN and CDR2 is SYDVKM. The CDR3 has 12 amino acids. The V end lost 5 bases, the J end lost 7 bases, and 11 bases lay between the germline ends. CDR3 sequence (DNA): TGTGCCAGCAGTCCCCTGGACCTTGGCTACACCTTC. Translated, it gives CASSPLDLGYTF.

This clone was recorded only once. The chain uses TRBV7-9 and TRBJ1-1, with TRBD1 as a possible D gene (6 bases). The V end was cut by 4 bases, the J end by 2 bases, with 20 bases between. Germline V gene sequence: CDR1 SEHNR, CDR2 FQNEAQ (reference sequence). This CDR3 comprises 17 residues. The CDR3 DNA reads TGTGCCAGCAGCTCAGTCGGGGCAGACAGGCGTAACACTGAAGCTTTCTTT. Protein sequence: CASSSVGADRRNTEAFF.

The J gene is TRBJ1-1, the V gene TRBV19; tentative D call: TRBD1 (6 bases). Germline loops: CDR1 LNHDA, CDR2 SQIVND (reference sequence). The CDR3 runs 15 residues. Trimming removed 2 bases from V and 5 bases from J, with 15 bases in between. CDR3 protein: CASSINGKGGTEAFF. In DNA, the CDR3 is TGTGCCAGTAGTATAAATGGTAAGGGGGGGACTGAAGCTTTCTTT.

The chain employs TRBV11-2 and TRBJ1-2, with 10 bases that match TRBD1. The V gene end was trimmed by 4 bases and the J gene end by 2 bases; junction bases not matched to a gene: 4. Germline CDR1 and CDR2: SGHAT and FQNNGV. The CDR3 extends over 15 amino acids. The CDR3 DNA is TGTGCCAGCAGCTCCGGGACAGGGGACAACTATGGCTACACCTTC. Its protein is CASSSGTGDNYGYTF.

This clone was observed a single time. This chain connects TRBV6-5 to TRBJ1-6, with D perhaps matching TRBD1 (5 bases). Germline V gene data show CDR1 as MNHEY and CDR2 as SVGAGI. This CDR3 spans 14 amino acids. V was pared by 8 bases and J by 5 bases, with 13 bases between. This CDR3 reads CASWRGQNNSPLHF. CDR3 nucleotides: TGTGCCAGCTGGAGAGGACAAAATAATTCACCCCTCCACTTT.

The chain employs TRBV30 and TRBJ1-1; unclear D gene. In germline, CDR1 is GTSNPN, CDR2 SVGIG (reference sequence). V was shortened by 2 bases and J by 1 base, with 8 bases between the two germline ends. The CDR3 is made up of 13 amino acids. CDR3 bases: TGTGCCTGGAGTCTCGTTACGAACACTGAAGCTTTCTTT. Its protein is CAWSLVTNTEAFF. The full variable domain, with the rest looked up from reference TRBV30 and TRBJ1-1, is SQTIHQWPATLVQPVGSPLSLECTVEGTSNPNLYWYRQAAGRGLQLLFYSVGIGQISSEVPQNLSASRPQDRQFILSSKKLLLSDSGFYLCAWSLVTNTEAFFGQGTRLTVV.

V usage is TRBV5-1 and J usage is TRBJ1-2; a weak D match, TRBD1 (6 bases). Germline V gene data show CDR1 as SGHRS and CDR2 as YFSETQ. The CDR3 loop spans 13 amino acids. V was shortened by 2 bases and J by 4 bases, with 9 bases between the two germline ends. CDR3 in amino acids: CASSFRGAYGYTF. The CDR3 DNA reads TGCGCCAGCAGCTTTCGGGGGGCCTATGGCTACACCTTC.

The chain couples TRBV5-4 to TRBJ1-2, with D possibly being TRBD1 (6 bases). V was clipped by 4 bases and J by 4 bases, with 11 bases between them. CDR3 length equals 13 residues. Germline CDR1 and CDR2: SGHNT and YYREEE (reference sequence). CDR3 nucleotide sequence: TGTGCCAGCAGCGAGGGGGGAGTCTATGGCTACACCTTC. Translation gives CASSEGGVYGYTF.